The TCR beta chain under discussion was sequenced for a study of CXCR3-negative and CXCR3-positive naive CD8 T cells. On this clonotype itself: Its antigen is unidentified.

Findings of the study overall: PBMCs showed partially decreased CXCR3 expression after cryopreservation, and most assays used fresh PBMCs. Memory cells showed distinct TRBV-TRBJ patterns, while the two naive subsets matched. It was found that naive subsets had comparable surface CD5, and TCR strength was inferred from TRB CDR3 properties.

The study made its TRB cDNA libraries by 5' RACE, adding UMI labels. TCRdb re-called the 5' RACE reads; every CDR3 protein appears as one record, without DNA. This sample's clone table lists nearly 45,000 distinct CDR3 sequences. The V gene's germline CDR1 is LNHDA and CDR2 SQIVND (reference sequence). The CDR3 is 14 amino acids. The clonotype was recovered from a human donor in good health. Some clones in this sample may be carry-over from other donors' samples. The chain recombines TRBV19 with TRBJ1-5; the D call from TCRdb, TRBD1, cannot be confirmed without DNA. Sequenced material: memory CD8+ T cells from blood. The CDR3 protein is CASRGGLSNQPQHF.